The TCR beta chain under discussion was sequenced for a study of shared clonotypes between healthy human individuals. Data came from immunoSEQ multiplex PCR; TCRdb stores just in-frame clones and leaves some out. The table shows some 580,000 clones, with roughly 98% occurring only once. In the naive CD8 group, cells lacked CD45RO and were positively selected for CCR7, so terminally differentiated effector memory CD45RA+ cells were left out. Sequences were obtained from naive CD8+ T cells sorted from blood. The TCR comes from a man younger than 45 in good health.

The DNA of the CDR3 is TGTGCCAGCAGCCAAGATGGGGACAGGGGAGTTTCCTACGAGCAGTACTTC. Translating it yields CASSQDGDRGVSYEQYF. The chain has TRBV14 and TRBJ2-7; 10 nucleotides match TRBD1. Germline trimming cut 0 bases from V and 1 base from J; bases unmatched to any gene: 6. This CDR3 has 17 amino acids. CDR1 is SGHDN, CDR2 FVKESK, per germline.